This T cell receptor (beta chain) was captured by sequencing in a study of cytomegalovirus exposure and HLA in healthy donors. PCR employed 60 Vbeta and 13 Jbeta primers. Profiled with immunoSEQ multiplex PCR; TCRdb holds only in-frame clones, not every one. The sample contains roughly 110,000 clones, over 80% of which appear only once. Trimming left V 2 bases short and J 0 bases short, with 14 bases between. Germline lookup yields CDR1 MNHNS and CDR2 SASEGT. This CDR3 spans 17 amino acids. The sequence was obtained from a man aged 25-45 years in good health and CMV-seropositive. Sequencing used PBMCs. This chain joins TRBV6-1 and TRBJ2-4; D is unclear. The CDR3 sequence: CASSEPQVQVAKNIQYF. Written as DNA, the CDR3 is TGTGCCAGCAGTGAACCGCAGGTGCAAGTAGCCAAAAACATTCAGTACTTC.